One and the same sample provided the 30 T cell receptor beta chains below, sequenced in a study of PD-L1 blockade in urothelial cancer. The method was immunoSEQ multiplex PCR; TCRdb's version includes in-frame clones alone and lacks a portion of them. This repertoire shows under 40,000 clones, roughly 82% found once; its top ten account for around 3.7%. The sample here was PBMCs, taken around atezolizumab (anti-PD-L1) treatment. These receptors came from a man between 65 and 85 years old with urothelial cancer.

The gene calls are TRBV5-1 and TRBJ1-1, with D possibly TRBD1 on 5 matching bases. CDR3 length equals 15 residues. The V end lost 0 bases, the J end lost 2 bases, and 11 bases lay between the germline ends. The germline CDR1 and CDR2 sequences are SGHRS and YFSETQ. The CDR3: CASSLAAGLNTEAFF. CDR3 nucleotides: TGCGCCAGCAGCTTGGCGGCAGGGCTAAACACTGAAGCTTTCTTT.

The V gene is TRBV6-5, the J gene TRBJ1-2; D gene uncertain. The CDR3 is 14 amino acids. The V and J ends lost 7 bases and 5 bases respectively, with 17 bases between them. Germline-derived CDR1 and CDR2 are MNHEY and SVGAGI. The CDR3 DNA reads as TGTGCCAGCAACGCCGGGAGAGGAGGTTATGGCTACACCTTC. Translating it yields CASNAGRGGYGYTF.

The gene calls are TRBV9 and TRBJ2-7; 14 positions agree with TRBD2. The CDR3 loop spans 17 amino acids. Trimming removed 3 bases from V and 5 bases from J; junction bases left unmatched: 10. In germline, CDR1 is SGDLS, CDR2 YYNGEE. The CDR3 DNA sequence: TGTGCCAGCAGCGCCACCGGGACTAGCGGGAGACGAGACGAGCAGTACTTC. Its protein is CASSATGTSGRRDEQYF. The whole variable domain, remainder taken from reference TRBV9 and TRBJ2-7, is DSGVTQTPKHLITATGQRVTLRCSPRSGDLSVYWYQQSLDQGLQFLIQYYNGEERAKGNILERFSAQQFPDLHSELNLSSLELGDSALYFCASSATGTSGRRDEQYFGPGTRLTVT.

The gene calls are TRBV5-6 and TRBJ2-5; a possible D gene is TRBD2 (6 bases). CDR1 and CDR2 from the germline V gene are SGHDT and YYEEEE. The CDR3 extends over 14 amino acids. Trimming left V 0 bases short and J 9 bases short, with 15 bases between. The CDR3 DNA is TGTGCCAGCAGCTTGGGGAGGGTCGGGGCGGCCCAGTACTTC. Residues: CASSLGRVGAAQYF.

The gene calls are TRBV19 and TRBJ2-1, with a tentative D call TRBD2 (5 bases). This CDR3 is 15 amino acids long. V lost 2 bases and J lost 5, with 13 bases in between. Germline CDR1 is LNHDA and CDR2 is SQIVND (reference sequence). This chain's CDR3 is CASSILPEGHNEQFF. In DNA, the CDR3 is TGTGCCAGTAGTATACTTCCAGAGGGCCACAATGAGCAGTTCTTC.

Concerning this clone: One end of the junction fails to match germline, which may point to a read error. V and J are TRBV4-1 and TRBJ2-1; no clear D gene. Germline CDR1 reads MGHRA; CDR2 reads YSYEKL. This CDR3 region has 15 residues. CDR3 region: CASSEDSSSYNEQFF. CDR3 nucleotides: TGCGCCAGCAGCGAAGACTCCAGCTCCTACAATGAGCAGTTCTTC.

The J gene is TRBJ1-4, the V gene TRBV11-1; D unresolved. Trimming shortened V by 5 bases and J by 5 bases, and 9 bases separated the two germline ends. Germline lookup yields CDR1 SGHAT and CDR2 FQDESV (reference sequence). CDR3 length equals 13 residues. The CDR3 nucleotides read TGTGCCAGCAGCGAATACATGAATGAAAAACTGTTTTTT. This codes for CASSEYMNEKLFF. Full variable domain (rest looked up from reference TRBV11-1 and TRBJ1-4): EAEVAQSPRYKITEKSQAVAFWCDPISGHATLYWYRQILGQGPELLVQFQDESVVDDSQLPKDRFSAERLKGVDSTLKIQPAELGDSAMYLCASSEYMNEKLFFGSGTQLSVL.

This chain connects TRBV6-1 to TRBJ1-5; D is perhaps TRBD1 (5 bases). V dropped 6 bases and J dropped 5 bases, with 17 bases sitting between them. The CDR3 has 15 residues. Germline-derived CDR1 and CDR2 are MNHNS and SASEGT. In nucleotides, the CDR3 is TGTGCCAGCAGGAACCAGGGATCCCCGGATCAGCCCCAGCATTTT. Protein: CASRNQGSPDQPQHF.

Here the CDR3 reads CASSFYAGENTEAFF. CDR3 bases: TGTGCCAGCAGCTTTTACGCAGGGGAGAACACTGAAGCTTTCTTT. The chain employs TRBV5-6 and TRBJ1-1; tentatively, D is TRBD1 (6 bases). Germline-derived CDR1 and CDR2 are SGHDT and YYEEEE. The V gene lost 2 bases and the J gene lost 1 base, with 12 bases spanning the gap. CDR3 length: 15 amino acids.

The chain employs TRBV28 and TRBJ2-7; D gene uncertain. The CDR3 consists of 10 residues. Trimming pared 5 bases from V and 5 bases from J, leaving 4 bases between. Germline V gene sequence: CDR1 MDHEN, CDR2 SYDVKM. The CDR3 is CASSLHEQYF. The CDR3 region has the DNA TGTGCCAGCAGTCTCCACGAGCAGTACTTC.

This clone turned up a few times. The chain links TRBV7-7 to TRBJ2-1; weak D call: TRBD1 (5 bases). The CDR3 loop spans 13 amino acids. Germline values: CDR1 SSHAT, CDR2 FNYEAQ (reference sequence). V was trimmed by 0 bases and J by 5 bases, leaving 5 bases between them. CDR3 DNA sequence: TGTGCCAGCAGCTTAGCAGGGGACAATGAGCAGTTCTTC. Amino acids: CASSLAGDNEQFF.

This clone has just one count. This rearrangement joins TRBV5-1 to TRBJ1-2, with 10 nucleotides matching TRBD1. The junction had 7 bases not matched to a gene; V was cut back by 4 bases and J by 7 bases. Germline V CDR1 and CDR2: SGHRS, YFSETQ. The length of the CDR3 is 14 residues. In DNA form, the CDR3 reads TGCGCCAGCAGCGCCGGGACAGGGGCCTTTGGCTACACCTTC. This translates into CASSAGTGAFGYTF. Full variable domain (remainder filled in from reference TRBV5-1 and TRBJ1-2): KAGVTQTPRYLIKTRGQQVTLSCSPISGHRSVSWYQQTPGQGLQFLFEYFSETQRNKGNFPGRFSGRQFSNSRSEMNVSTLELGDSALYLCASSAGTGAFGYTFGSGTRLTVV.

The CDR3 loop reads CASSSAARLNQPQHF. In nucleotides, the CDR3 is TGTGCCAGCTCCTCCGCGGCACGGTTGAATCAGCCCCAGCATTTT. The V gene is TRBV6-1, the J gene TRBJ1-5; unclear D gene. CDR3 length equals 15 residues. The V and J ends lost 8 bases and 4 bases respectively, with 18 bases between them. CDR1 and CDR2 from the germline V gene are MNHNS and SASEGT.

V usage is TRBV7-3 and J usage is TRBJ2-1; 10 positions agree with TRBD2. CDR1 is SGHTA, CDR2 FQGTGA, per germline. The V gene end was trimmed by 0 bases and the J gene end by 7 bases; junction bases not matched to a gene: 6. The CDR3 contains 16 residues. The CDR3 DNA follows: TGTGCCAGCAGCTTAACGGCACTAGCGGGAATAAATGAGCAGTTCTTC. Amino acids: CASSLTALAGINEQFF.

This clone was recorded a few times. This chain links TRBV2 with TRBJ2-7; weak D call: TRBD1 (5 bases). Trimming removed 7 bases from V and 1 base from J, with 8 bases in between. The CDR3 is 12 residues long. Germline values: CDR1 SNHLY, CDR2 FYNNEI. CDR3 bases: TGTGCCAGCACTGCAGGGTCCTACGAGCAGTACTTC. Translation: CASTAGSYEQYF.

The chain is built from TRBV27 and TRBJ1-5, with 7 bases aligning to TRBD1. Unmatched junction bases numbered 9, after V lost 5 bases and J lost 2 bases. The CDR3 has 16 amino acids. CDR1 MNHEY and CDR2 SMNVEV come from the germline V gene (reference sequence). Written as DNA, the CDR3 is TGTGCCAGCAGTGTTCAGGGGGTCAGGGGCAATCAGCCCCAGCATTTT. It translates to CASSVQGVRGNQPQHF.

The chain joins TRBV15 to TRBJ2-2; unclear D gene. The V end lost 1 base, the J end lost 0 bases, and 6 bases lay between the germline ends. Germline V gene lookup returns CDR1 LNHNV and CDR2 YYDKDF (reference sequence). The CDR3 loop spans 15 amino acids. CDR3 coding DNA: TGTGCCACCAGCAGAGTTGCGGCGAACACCGGGGAGCTGTTTTTT. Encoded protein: CATSRVAANTGELFF.

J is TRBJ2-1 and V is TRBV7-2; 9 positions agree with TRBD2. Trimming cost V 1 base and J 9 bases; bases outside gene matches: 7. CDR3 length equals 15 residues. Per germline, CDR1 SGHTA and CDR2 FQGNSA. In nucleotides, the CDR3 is TGTGCCAGCAGCTTAGTGTCTAGCGGGGTGACTGAGCAGTTCTTC. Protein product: CASSLVSSGVTEQFF.

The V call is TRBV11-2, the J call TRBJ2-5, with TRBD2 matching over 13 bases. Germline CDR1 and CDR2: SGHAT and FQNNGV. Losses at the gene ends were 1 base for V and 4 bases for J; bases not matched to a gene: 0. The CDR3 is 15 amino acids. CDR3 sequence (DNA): TGTGCCAGCAGCTTAGGGACTAGCGGGGGAGAGACCCAGTACTTC. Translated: CASSLGTSGGETQYF.

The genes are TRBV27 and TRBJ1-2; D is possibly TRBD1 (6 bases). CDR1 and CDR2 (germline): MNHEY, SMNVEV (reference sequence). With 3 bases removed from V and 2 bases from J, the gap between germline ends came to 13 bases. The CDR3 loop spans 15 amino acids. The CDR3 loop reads CASSFGGARNYGYTF. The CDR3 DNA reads TGTGCCAGCAGTTTCGGGGGGGCGCGGAACTATGGCTACACCTTC.

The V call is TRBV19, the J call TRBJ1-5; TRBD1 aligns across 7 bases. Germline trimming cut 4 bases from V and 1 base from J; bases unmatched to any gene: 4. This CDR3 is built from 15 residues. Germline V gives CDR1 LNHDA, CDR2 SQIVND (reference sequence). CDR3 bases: TGTGCCAGTAGTAATCACAGGGGAAGCAATCAGCCCCAGCATTTT. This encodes CASSNHRGSNQPQHF.

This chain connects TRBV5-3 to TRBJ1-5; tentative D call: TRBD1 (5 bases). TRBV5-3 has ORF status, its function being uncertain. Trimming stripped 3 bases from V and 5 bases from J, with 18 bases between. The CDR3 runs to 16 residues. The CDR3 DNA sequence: TGTGCCAGAAGCTCCCGACACTGGGGCCCCCATCAGCCCCAGCATTTT. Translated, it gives CARSSRHWGPHQPQHF.

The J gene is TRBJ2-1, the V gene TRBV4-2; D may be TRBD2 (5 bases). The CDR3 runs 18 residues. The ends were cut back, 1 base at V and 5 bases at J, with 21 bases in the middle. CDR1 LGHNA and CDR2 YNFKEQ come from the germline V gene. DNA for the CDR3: TGTGCCAGCAGCCAAGTGTTGGCGGCCCGAGGGCCTAACAATGAGCAGTTCTTC. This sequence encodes CASSQVLAARGPNNEQFF.

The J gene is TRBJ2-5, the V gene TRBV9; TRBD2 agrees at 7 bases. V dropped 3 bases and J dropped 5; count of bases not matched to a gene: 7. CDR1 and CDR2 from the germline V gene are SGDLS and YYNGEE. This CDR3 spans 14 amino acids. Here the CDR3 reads CASSGGGVVETQYF. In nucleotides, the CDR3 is TGTGCCAGCAGCGGGGGGGGAGTAGTGGAGACCCAGTACTTC.

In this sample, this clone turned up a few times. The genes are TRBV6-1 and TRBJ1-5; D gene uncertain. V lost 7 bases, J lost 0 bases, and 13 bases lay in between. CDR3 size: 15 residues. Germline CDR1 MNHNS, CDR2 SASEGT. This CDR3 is CASTWEDDSNQPQHF. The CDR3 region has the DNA TGTGCCAGCACTTGGGAGGACGATAGCAATCAGCCCCAGCATTTT.

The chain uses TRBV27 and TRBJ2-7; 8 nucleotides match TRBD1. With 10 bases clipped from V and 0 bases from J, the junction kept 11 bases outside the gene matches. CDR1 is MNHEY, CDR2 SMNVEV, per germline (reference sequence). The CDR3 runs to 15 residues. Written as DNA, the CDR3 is TGTGCCACCGCCCCTCGGGGACAGGACTCCTACGAGCAGTACTTC. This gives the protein CATAPRGQDSYEQYF.

CDR3 sequence: CASLQINYNEQFF. The DNA for the CDR3 is TGTGCCAGCTTACAGATCAACTACAATGAGCAGTTCTTC. The V call is TRBV6-1, the J call TRBJ2-1; D is ambiguous. The V end lost 8 bases, the J end lost 3 bases, and 11 bases lay between the germline ends. The CDR3 loop spans 13 amino acids. Looked up from germline, CDR1 is MNHNS and CDR2 is SASEGT.

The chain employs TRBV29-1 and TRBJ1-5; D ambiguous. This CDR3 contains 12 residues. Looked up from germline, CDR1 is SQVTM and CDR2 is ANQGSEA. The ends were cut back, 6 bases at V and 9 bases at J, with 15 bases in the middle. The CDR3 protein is CSVAAPGGPQHF. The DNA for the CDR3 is TGCAGCGTCGCAGCCCCCGGAGGGCCCCAGCATTTT.

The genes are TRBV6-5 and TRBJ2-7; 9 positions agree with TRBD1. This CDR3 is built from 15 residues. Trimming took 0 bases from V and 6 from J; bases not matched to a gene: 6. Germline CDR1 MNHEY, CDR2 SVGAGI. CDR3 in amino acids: CASSYSGTGTSEQYF. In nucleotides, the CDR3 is TGTGCCAGCAGTTACTCCGGGACAGGGACGAGCGAGCAGTACTTC.

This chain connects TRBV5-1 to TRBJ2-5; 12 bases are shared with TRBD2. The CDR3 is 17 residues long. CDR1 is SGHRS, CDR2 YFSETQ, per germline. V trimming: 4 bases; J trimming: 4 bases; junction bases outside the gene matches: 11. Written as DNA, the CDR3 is TGCGCCAGCAGCCCCCTTCCTAGCGGGAGGGCCCCAGAGACCCAGTACTTC. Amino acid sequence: CASSPLPSGRAPETQYF. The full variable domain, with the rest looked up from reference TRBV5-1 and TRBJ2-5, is KAGVTQTPRYLIKTRGQQVTLSCSPISGHRSVSWYQQTPGQGLQFLFEYFSETQRNKGNFPGRFSGRQFSNSRSEMNVSTLELGDSALYLCASSPLPSGRAPETQYFGPGTRLLVL.